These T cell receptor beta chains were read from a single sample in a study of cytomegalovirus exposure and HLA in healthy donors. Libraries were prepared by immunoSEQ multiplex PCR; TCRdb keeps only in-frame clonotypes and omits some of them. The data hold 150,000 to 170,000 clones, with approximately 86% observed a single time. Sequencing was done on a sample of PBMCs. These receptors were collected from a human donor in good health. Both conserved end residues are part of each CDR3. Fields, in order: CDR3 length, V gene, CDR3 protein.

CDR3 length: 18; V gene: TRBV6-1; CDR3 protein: CASSEPLTIAPGDSPLHF
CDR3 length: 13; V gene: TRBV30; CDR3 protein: CAWGGLGYGEQYF
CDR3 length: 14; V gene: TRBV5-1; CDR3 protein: CASSFTAGAYEQYF
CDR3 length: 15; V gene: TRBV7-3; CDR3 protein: CASSLTGGSQETQYF
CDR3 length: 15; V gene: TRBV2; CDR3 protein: CASATGLAGRDTQYF
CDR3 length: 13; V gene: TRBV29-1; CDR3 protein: CSARRASTDTQYF
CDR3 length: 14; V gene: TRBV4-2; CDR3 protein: CASSQEAGDGPQHF
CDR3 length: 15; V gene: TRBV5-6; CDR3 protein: CASSLDSLRDNEQFF
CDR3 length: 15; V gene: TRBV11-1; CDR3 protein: CASTLRGQGPSPLHF
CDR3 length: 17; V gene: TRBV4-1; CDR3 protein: CASSQEPPGVENQPQHF
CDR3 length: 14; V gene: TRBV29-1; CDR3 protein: CSAGWGGLDTEAFF
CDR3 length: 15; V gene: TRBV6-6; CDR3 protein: CASSWDSANTGELFF
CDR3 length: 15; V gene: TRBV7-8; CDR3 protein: CASSLRVDANQPQHF
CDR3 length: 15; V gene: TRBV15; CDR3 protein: CATSRGTGTYQKLFF
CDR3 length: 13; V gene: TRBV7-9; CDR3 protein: CASSLVGIGEQYF
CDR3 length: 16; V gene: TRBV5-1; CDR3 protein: CASSAGGTEQAYEQYF
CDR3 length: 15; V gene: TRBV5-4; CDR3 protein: CASSFGGQPYNEQFF
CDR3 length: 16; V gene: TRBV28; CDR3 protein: CASSLSGTVFTYEQYF
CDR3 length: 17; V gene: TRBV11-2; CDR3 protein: CASSLGARGARTGELFF
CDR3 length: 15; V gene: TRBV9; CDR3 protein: CASSPPGSAGYGYTF
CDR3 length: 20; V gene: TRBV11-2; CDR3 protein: CASSLESPDRRPYSGNTIYF
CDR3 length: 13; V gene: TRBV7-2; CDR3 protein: CASSVGSGYEQYF
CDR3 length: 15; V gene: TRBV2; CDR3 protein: CASSDTAGRSYGYTF
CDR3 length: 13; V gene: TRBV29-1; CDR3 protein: CSVSGGTNYGYTF
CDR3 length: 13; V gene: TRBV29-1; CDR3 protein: CSVRQGSHEKLFF
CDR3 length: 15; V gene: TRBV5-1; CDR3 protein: CASSLVGGAIETQYF
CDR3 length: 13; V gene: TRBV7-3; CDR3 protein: CASGLAGYDTQYF
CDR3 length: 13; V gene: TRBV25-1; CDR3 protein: CASSDQDTYEQYF
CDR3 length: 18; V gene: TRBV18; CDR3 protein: CASSPRQGVIGYITEAFF
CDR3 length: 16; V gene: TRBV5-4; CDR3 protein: CASSLAGSFAGNTIYF
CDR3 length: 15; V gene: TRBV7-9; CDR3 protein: CASSTSGGSYNEQFF
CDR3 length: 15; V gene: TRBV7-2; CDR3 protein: CASSGGGGVKGEQFF